Below are 29 T cell receptor beta chains sequenced from a single sample in a study of Ad26.COV2.S vaccination and SARS-CoV-2 variants. Treatment meaning: around 19 received Ad26.COV2.S at low or high dose, single or two shots; roughly 5 received placebo; per-sample allocation not given. At day 63 after the first vaccine or placebo injection, samples were drawn. Produced via immunoSEQ multiplex PCR; TCRdb's table is partial and in-frame only. The sample lists about 370,000 clones, about 91% occurring once. The sequencing here drew on peripheral blood, taken in a trial of Ad26.COV2.S vaccine versus placebo. All receptors come from a person between 18 and 59 years old who received the Ad26.COV2.S COVID-19 vaccine or a placebo.

The chain recombines TRBV23-1 with TRBJ2-7; TRBD2 aligns across 9 bases. TRBV23-1 is given ORF status, its function remaining uncertain. V shed 5 bases and J 4 bases; nucleotides not matched to a gene: 9. There are 15 residues in the CDR3. CDR3 sequence reads: CASSNQREASYEQYF. In DNA, the CDR3 is TGCGCCAGCAGTAACCAGCGGGAGGCCTCATACGAGCAGTACTTC.

Note on this clone: In the same sample, other DNA sequences code for this CDR3. The CDR3 nucleotides are TGTGCCAGCAGCCCGACAGGAAACACTGAAGCTTTCTTT. This encodes CASSPTGNTEAFF. The V gene is TRBV12-3 or TRBV12-4, the J gene TRBJ1-1, with D possibly TRBD1 on 6 matching bases. V lost 6 bases to trimming and J lost 2 bases, with 10 bases between them. The CDR3 spans 13 residues.

This clone has a single count. This sequence joins TRBV6-4 and TRBJ2-2; 10 bases match TRBD2. The length of the CDR3 is 15 residues. From germline, CDR1 is MRHNA and CDR2 SNTAGT. V dropped 5 bases and J dropped 2; count of bases not matched to a gene: 2. The CDR3 DNA follows: TGTGCCAGCAGTAGGACTAGCGGAAACACCGGGGAGCTGTTTTTT. Translated, it gives CASSRTSGNTGELFF.

The CDR3 DNA follows: TGCGCCAGCAGCCCTATGGCGGGCCACTACAATGAGCAGTTCTTC. Translating it yields CASSPMAGHYNEQFF. The gene calls are TRBV4-1 and TRBJ2-1; a weak D match, TRBD2 (5 bases). The CDR3 loop spans 15 amino acids. V lost 4 bases and J 3 bases, leaving 13 bases between the germline ends. Germline values: CDR1 MGHRA, CDR2 YSYEKL.

The V and J genes are TRBV24-1 and TRBJ2-6, with D possibly being TRBD1 (5 bases). This CDR3 is 16 amino acids long. V was trimmed by 3 bases and J by 0 bases, leaving 8 bases between them. Germline CDR1 reads KGHDR; CDR2 reads SFDVKD. The CDR3: CATSDPRVSGANVLTF. The CDR3 DNA is TGTGCCACCAGTGATCCCAGGGTCTCTGGGGCCAACGTCCTGACTTTC.

The rearrangement joins TRBV29-1 to TRBJ2-7; D may match TRBD1 or TRBD2 (6 bases each). Trimming stripped 0 bases from V and 13 bases from J, with 10 bases between. This CDR3 spans 10 amino acids. CDR1 is SQVTM and CDR2 is ANQGSEA in the germline V gene. The CDR3 loop is CSVEEGGHYF. The CDR3 nucleotides read TGCAGCGTTGAAGAGGGGGGACATTACTTC.

This sequence joins TRBV6-6 and TRBJ1-4, with TRBD1 matching over 8 bases. J gave up 8 bases and V 6 bases, and 23 bases lay outside the gene matches. The CDR3 runs to 19 residues. Germline V gene data show CDR1 as MNHNY and CDR2 as SVGAGI (reference sequence). The CDR3 loop is CASSRTGGQGFVIREKLFF. CDR3 sequence (DNA): TGTGCCAGCAGCCGAACTGGAGGACAGGGATTTGTGATACGGGAAAAACTGTTTTTT.

V is TRBV5-4 and J is TRBJ2-7; D is perhaps TRBD1 or TRBD2 (5 bases each). Trimming removed 4 bases from V and 2 bases from J, with 13 bases in between. Germline lookup yields CDR1 SGHNT and CDR2 YYREEE (reference sequence). The CDR3 length is 14 residues. The CDR3: CASSHNGATYEQYF. In DNA, the CDR3 is TGTGCCAGCAGCCATAACGGGGCTACCTACGAGCAGTACTTC.

This clone appeared a single time. This chain uses TRBV11-3 with TRBJ2-7; D could derive from TRBD1 or TRBD2 (5 bases each). The CDR3 has 13 residues. V lost 4 bases and J 2 bases, leaving 9 bases between the germline ends. Looked up from germline, CDR1 is SGHNT and CDR2 is YENEEA. CDR3 in DNA: TGTGCCAGCAGCTCCGGGACCGCCTACGAGCAGTACTTC. Protein: CASSSGTAYEQYF. Filled out from reference TRBV11-3 and TRBJ2-7, the complete variable domain reads EAGVVQSPRYKIIEKKQPVAFWCNPISGHNTLYWYLQNLGQGPELLIRYENEEAVDDSQLPKDRFSAERLKGVDSTLKIQPAELGDSAVYLCASSSGTAYEQYFGPGTRLTVT.

The J gene is TRBJ2-6, the V gene TRBV12-5; the match to TRBD1 covers 8 bases. Germline trimming cut 5 bases from V and 1 base from J; bases unmatched to any gene: 10. CDR3 length: 18 amino acids. Germline CDR1 and CDR2: LGHNT and FRNRAP. CDR3 DNA: TGTGCTAGTGGTCCCGGACAGGGACAAGTATCTGGGGCCAACGTCCTGACTTTC. Translation: CASGPGQGQVSGANVLTF.

The V call is TRBV11-2, the J call TRBJ1-2; TRBD1 is a possible D gene (6 bases). The germline CDR1 and CDR2 sequences are SGHAT and FQNNGV. Between the trimmed V and J ends, which lost 5 bases and 8 bases, there was a span of 21 bases. The CDR3 runs 15 residues. For the CDR3, the DNA is TGTGCCAGCAGCGCCTCCCGGGGGGCCCTAGCGGGCTACACCTTC. The encoded protein is CASSASRGALAGYTF.

The chain employs TRBV4-1 and TRBJ1-5; D may be TRBD1 (5 bases). V was trimmed by 4 bases and J by 0 bases, leaving 10 bases between them. The germline V gene encodes CDR1 MGHRA and CDR2 YSYEKL. This CDR3 contains 15 residues. CDR3 nucleotide sequence: TGCGCCAGCAGCCGCACAGGACTTAGCAATCAGCCCCAGCATTTT. This codes for CASSRTGLSNQPQHF.

The chain recombines TRBV21-1 with TRBJ1-4; TRBD1, the table's D call, was not compared with the DNA. TRBV21-1 is flagged as a pseudogene. The CDR3 runs 13 residues. DNA for the CDR3: TGTGCCAGCAGCCTCAGACAGAATGAAAAACTGTTTTTT. Translation: CASSLRQNEKLFF.

CDR3 nucleotide sequence: TGTGCCAGCAGCCAAGTTGCGCTAGCGGGAGGGCATGAGCAGTTCTTC. This translates into CASSQVALAGGHEQFF. The gene calls are TRBV3-1 (or the pseudogene TRBV3-2) and TRBJ2-1, with 12 bases fitting TRBD2. Unmatched junction bases numbered 6, after V lost 1 base and J lost 8 bases. Germline V CDR1 and CDR2: LGHDT, YNNKEL (reference sequence). This CDR3 region has 16 residues.

This chain uses TRBV5-1 with TRBJ2-7, with D hard to call. The germline V gene encodes CDR1 SGHRS and CDR2 YFSETQ. The CDR3 runs to 13 residues. The ends were cut back, 7 bases at V and 0 bases at J, with 11 bases in the middle. Here the CDR3 reads CASSRDPSYEQYF. The DNA of the CDR3 is TGCGCCAGCTCGAGAGATCCCTCCTACGAGCAGTACTTC. The full variable domain, rest sourced from reference TRBV5-1 and TRBJ2-7, is KAGVTQTPRYLIKTRGQQVTLSCSPISGHRSVSWYQQTPGQGLQFLFEYFSETQRNKGNFPGRFSGRQFSNSRSEMNVSTLELGDSALYLCASSRDPSYEQYFGPGTRLTVT.

The J gene is TRBJ1-1, the V gene TRBV5-1; weak D call: TRBD1 (5 bases). V lost 3 bases and J lost 1, with 10 bases in between. Looked up from germline, CDR1 is SGHRS and CDR2 is YFSETQ. The CDR3 runs 14 residues. This chain's CDR3 is CASSSLQGNTEAFF. In DNA, the CDR3 is TGCGCCAGCAGCTCACTTCAGGGGAACACTGAAGCTTTCTTT.

V and J are TRBV9 and TRBJ1-2; D gene unclear. The CDR3 loop spans 12 amino acids. Trimming shortened V by 3 bases and J by 5 bases, and 8 bases separated the two germline ends. Germline V gives CDR1 SGDLS, CDR2 YYNGEE. CDR3 residues: CASSALGYGYTF. CDR3 DNA sequence: TGTGCCAGCAGCGCGCTTGGGTATGGCTACACCTTC.

The genes are TRBV10-3 and TRBJ2-1; 13 nucleotides match TRBD2. The CDR3 totals 17 residues. The germline V gene encodes CDR1 ENHRY and CDR2 SYGVKD. Trimming removed 3 bases from V and 9 bases from J; junction bases left unmatched: 11. This chain's CDR3 is CAISEPGLAGAPGEQFF. CDR3 in DNA: TGTGCCATCAGTGAACCCGGACTAGCGGGAGCCCCGGGTGAGCAGTTCTTC.

This chain links TRBV27 with TRBJ2-7; 11 bases are shared with TRBD2. Germline V gives CDR1 MNHEY, CDR2 SMNVEV (reference sequence). The CDR3 totals 20 residues. V trimming: 0 bases; J trimming: 0 bases; junction bases outside the gene matches: 13. The CDR3 protein is CASSLSGSSGRAKSSYEQYF. The CDR3 DNA sequence: TGTGCCAGCAGTTTATCTGGTAGTAGCGGGAGGGCGAAGAGCTCCTACGAGCAGTACTTC.

The chain combines TRBV6-4 with TRBJ2-2, with 8 bases lining up with TRBD2. Per germline, CDR1 MRHNA and CDR2 SNTAGT. The CDR3 totals 14 residues. V was clipped by 3 bases and J by 6 bases; unmatched bases: 3. The CDR3 DNA reads TGTGCCAGCAGTGAGTTACTAGCGGCCGGGGAGCTGTTTTTT. As protein: CASSELLAAGELFF.

The V call is TRBV2, the J call TRBJ1-2; TRBD1 might be the D (5 bases). The germline gives CDR1 SNHLY, CDR2 FYNNEI. CDR3 length equals 14 residues. Trimming cost V 7 bases and J 3 bases, with 15 bases left between them. The CDR3 protein is CASTGRAIHYGYTF. CDR3 bases: TGTGCCAGCACGGGGCGGGCCATACACTATGGCTACACCTTC.

J is TRBJ2-1 and V is TRBV27, with 7 bases that match TRBD1. Germline V CDR1 and CDR2: MNHEY, SMNVEV (reference sequence). The CDR3 length is 13 residues. The V and J ends lost 5 bases and 8 bases, in that order; junction bases with no gene match: 6. CDR3 DNA sequence: TGTGCCAGCAGTATGGGGACAGTCGATGAGCAGTTCTTC. Translating gives CASSMGTVDEQFF.

V usage is TRBV4-2 and J usage is TRBJ2-7; D remains unclear. The CDR3 is made up of 14 amino acids. Germline V gene sequence: CDR1 LGHNA, CDR2 YNFKEQ. V was shortened by 0 bases and J by 2 bases, with 8 bases between the two germline ends. The CDR3 is CASSQDNGPYEQYF. CDR3 DNA sequence: TGTGCCAGCAGCCAAGACAACGGCCCCTACGAGCAGTACTTC.

This rearrangement joins TRBV5-1 to TRBJ2-2, with 8 bases matching TRBD1. The CDR3 runs 16 residues. J was trimmed by 4 bases and V by 0 bases; bases with no gene match: 5. The germline gives CDR1 SGHRS, CDR2 YFSETQ. CDR3 sequence: CASSLEGQGVTGELFF. CDR3 sequence (DNA): TGCGCCAGCAGCTTGGAAGGACAGGGCGTCACCGGGGAGCTGTTTTTT.

The V call is TRBV6-5, the J call TRBJ2-1; the match to TRBD2 covers 7 bases. V lost 2 bases and J lost 15; bases outside the gene matches: 10. CDR1 MNHEY and CDR2 SVGAGI come from the germline V gene. CDR3 length equals 13 residues. Here the CDR3 reads CASSYPPREAPFF. CDR3 in DNA: TGTGCCAGCAGTTACCCCCCCCGGGAGGCCCCGTTCTTC.

The chain uses TRBV5-1 and TRBJ2-7, with D possibly called TRBD1 or TRBD2 (5 bases each). V was clipped by 7 bases and J by 0 bases, with 17 bases between them. CDR1 SGHRS and CDR2 YFSETQ come from the germline V gene. The CDR3 runs to 15 residues. CDR3: CASGRMGPSSYEQYF. The CDR3 DNA reads as TGCGCCAGCGGAAGAATGGGACCCTCCTCCTACGAGCAGTACTTC.

This sequence joins TRBV2 and TRBJ2-1, with 8 bases lining up with TRBD2. The CDR3 sequence is 15 residues long. From germline, CDR1 is SNHLY and CDR2 FYNNEI. The V and J ends lost 7 bases and 4 bases, in that order; junction bases with no gene match: 9. The CDR3 DNA reads as TGTGCCAGCAAATCGGGCGGGGGGCATTACAATGAGCAGTTCTTC. Translating it yields CASKSGGGHYNEQFF.

The CDR3 coding sequence is TGTGCCAGCAGTTTGTGGATGGGGGAGCAGTACTTC. It specifies CASSLWMGEQYF. The gene calls are TRBV28 and TRBJ2-7; D gene unclear. Trimming removed 3 bases from V and 7 bases from J, with 10 bases in between. Per germline, CDR1 MDHEN and CDR2 SYDVKM. This CDR3 region has 12 residues.

V is TRBV3-1 (or the pseudogene TRBV3-2) and J is TRBJ2-1; 9 nucleotides match TRBD1. This CDR3 has 19 amino acids. Germline V lookup: CDR1 LGHDT, CDR2 YNNKEL (reference sequence). After removal of 5 bases from V and 0 bases from J, the junction contained 14 bases not matched to a gene. The CDR3 DNA follows: TGTGCCAGCAGCTCAAGGACAGGGGCATGGGTCTCCTCCTACAATGAGCAGTTCTTC. Protein: CASSSRTGAWVSSYNEQFF.